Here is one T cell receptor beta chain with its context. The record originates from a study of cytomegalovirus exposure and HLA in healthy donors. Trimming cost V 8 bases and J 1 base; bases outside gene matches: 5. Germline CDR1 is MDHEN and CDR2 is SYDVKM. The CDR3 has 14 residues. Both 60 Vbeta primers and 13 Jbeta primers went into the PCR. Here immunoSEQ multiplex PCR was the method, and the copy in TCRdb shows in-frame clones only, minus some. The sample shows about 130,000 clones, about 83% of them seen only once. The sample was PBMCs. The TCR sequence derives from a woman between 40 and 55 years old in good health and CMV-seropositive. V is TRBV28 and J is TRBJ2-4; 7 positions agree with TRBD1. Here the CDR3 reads CASRNRGAKNIQYF. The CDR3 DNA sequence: TGTGCCAGCCGAAACAGGGGTGCCAAAAACATTCAGTACTTC.